These T cell receptor beta chains were read from a single sample in a study of CD8 T cells in ankylosing spondylitis. TCRdb reprocessed the 5' RACE reads with MiXCR, giving one entry per CDR3 protein. The table records 200,000 to 250,000 distinct CDR3 sequences, more than 25% of them present only once. Specimen: blood, either unsorted or a sorted T cell fraction (not recorded which). These receptors originate from a male donor with ankylosing spondylitis or in good health (not recorded which). Both conserved end residues are part of each CDR3. The D gene is left open where the match is weak. A row's size may be missing; if present it is once, few, many or a size class.

J	length	V	D	size	CDR3	DNA
TRBJ2-5	15	TRBV7-2	TRBD1	many	CASSLDRGLRETQYF	TGTGCCAGCAGCTTGGACAGGGGGCTACGGGAGACCCAGTACTTC
TRBJ2-5	12	TRBV20-1	-	-	CSARDRAGTQYF	TGCAGTGCTAGAGATCGGGCCGGGACCCAGTACTTC
TRBJ2-3	16	TRBV4-1	-	many	CASSQQADTHTDTQYF	TGCGCCAGCAGCCAACAGGCAGACACACACACAGATACGCAGTATTTT
TRBJ2-3	15	TRBV29-1	TRBD2	many	CSVGLAGVSTDTQYF	TGCAGCGTAGGACTAGCGGGAGTAAGCACAGATACGCAGTATTTT
TRBJ2-7	15	TRBV12-3/TRBV12-4	TRBD2	-	CASRGGTSGSYEQYF	TGTGCCAGCAGGGGGGGGACTAGCGGTTCCTACGAGCAGTACTTC
TRBJ2-5	14	TRBV5-1	-	-	CASSLDARTETQYF	TGCGCCAGCAGCTTGGACGCACGGACAGAGACCCAGTACTTC
TRBJ1-1	11	TRBV20-1	-	few	CSARTAFEAFF	TGCAGTGCTCGGACAGCCTTTGAAGCTTTCTTT
TRBJ2-5	13	TRBV20-1	TRBD1	-	CSARGNRGETQYF	TGCAGTGCTAGAGGGAACAGGGGTGAGACCCAGTACTTC
TRBJ2-1	16	TRBV4-1	-	many	CASSQLAPISYNEQFF	TGCGCCAGCAGCCAACTAGCGCCCATCTCCTACAATGAGCAGTTCTTC
TRBJ2-4	14	TRBV6-5	-	many	CASSSPRFENIQYF	TGTGCCAGCAGTTCCCCAAGGTTCGAAAACATTCAGTACTTC
TRBJ2-1	15	TRBV4-1	TRBD1	many	CASSGNRGSYNEQFF	TGCGCCAGCAGCGGGAACAGGGGGTCCTACAATGAGCAGTTCTTC
TRBJ2-3	18	TRBV20-1	TRBD2	-	CSARGPAGGPFRTDTQYF	TGCAGCGCTAGAGGGCCAGCGGGAGGGCCTTTTCGGACAGATACGCAGTATTTT
TRBJ1-5	15	TRBV20-1	TRBD1	-	CSAPGQGYSNQPQHF	TGCAGTGCCCCCGGACAGGGGTATAGCAATCAGCCCCAGCATTTT
TRBJ2-1	14	TRBV20-1	TRBD2	few	CSAPPSGGYNEQFF	TGCAGTGCTCCTCCTAGCGGGGGGTACAATGAGCAGTTCTTC
TRBJ2-6	17	TRBV10-3	-	many	CAISESGSFSGANVLTF	TGTGCCATCAGTGAGTCAGGGAGTTTCTCTGGGGCCAACGTCCTGACTTTC
TRBJ2-3	17	TRBV14	-	many	CASSPLFGQSGTDTQYF	TGTGCCAGCAGCCCCCTTTTCGGTCAGAGCGGCACAGATACGCAGTATTTT
TRBJ2-1	15	TRBV5-6	-	many	CASSLVSANSNEQFF	TGTGCCAGCAGCTTGGTGTCAGCTAATAGCAATGAGCAGTTCTTC
TRBJ1-2	15	TRBV3-1	-	many	CASSQQGIGGMGYTF	TGTGCCAGCAGCCAACAGGGAATCGGGGGTATGGGCTACACCTTC
TRBJ2-7	13	TRBV29-1	TRBD2	-	CSVAAGGPYEQYF	TGCAGCGTTGCGGCGGGAGGGCCGTACGAGCAGTACTTC
TRBJ1-5	15	TRBV28	TRBD1	many	CASSAGQGINQPQHF	TGTGCCAGCAGTGCTGGACAGGGGATCAATCAGCCCCAGCATTTT
TRBJ2-3	14	TRBV9	TRBD1	-	CASGQGQLGNTQYF	TGTGCCAGCGGTCAGGGACAGCTAGGAAATACGCAGTATTTT
TRBJ2-3	17	TRBV6-5	TRBD2	many	CASSYSSAGGSEDTQYF	TGTGCCAGCAGTTACTCATCAGCGGGAGGGTCGGAAGATACGCAGTATTTT
TRBJ2-1	14	TRBV29-1	TRBD1	many	CSVGGQGSLNEQFF	TGCAGCGTCGGGGGACAGGGGAGTTTGAATGAGCAGTTCTTC
TRBJ2-3	20	TRBV5-6	TRBD2	once	CASSSRTSGSRIRGTDTQYF	TGTGCCAGCAGCTCCCGGACTAGCGGGAGTAGGATTCGGGGCACAGATACGCAGTATTTT
TRBJ1-1	13	TRBV20-1	-	-	CSVYSGQHTEAFF	TGCAGTGTGTATTCAGGTCAGCACACTGAAGCTTTCTTT
TRBJ2-5	18	TRBV7-8	-	-	CASSIYLGAAGLLETQYF	TGTGCCAGCAGCATATACTTGGGCGCCGCAGGTTTGCTAGAGACCCAGTACTTC
TRBJ2-3	10	TRBV20-1	-	many	CSASPDTQYF	TGCAGTGCTAGTCCCGATACGCAGTATTTT
TRBJ2-5	13	TRBV29-1	-	few	CSGLNRYQETQYF	TGCAGCGGCCTAAACAGGTACCAAGAGACCCAGTACTTC
TRBJ2-1	14	TRBV12-3/TRBV12-4	-	many	CASSLNGVGTEQFF	TGTGCCAGCAGTTTGAACGGGGTAGGCACTGAGCAGTTCTTC
TRBJ1-2	17	TRBV12-3/TRBV12-4	-	many	CASSFRQGPRSVYGYTF	TGTGCCAGCAGTTTTAGGCAGGGGCCACGGTCAGTCTATGGCTACACCTTC
TRBJ1-1	11	TRBV29-1	TRBD1	once	CSVQGPTEAFF	TGCAGCGTACAGGGGCCCACTGAAGCTTTCTTT
TRBJ2-3	16	TRBV7-3	TRBD2	few	CASSLAGTSGRNTQYF	TGTGCCAGCAGCTTAGCCGGGACTAGCGGGAGGAATACGCAGTATTTT
TRBJ2-7	14	TRBV20-1	-	-	CSAVRPDRAYEQYF	TGCAGTGCTGTTAGGCCGGACAGAGCCTACGAGCAGTACTTC
TRBJ1-1	17	TRBV6-5	-	many	CASSYSFWDTLNTEAFF	TGTGCCAGCAGTTACTCGTTCTGGGACACATTGAACACTGAAGCTTTCTTT
TRBJ2-4	12	TRBV29-1	-	few	CSVVDLKNIQYF	TGCAGCGTTGTGGATCTCAAAAACATTCAGTACTTC
TRBJ2-5	13	TRBV15	-	many	CATSRAPGETQYF	TGTGCCACCAGCAGAGCACCCGGAGAGACCCAGTACTTC
TRBJ1-1	15	TRBV4-3	-	-	CASSQDLQPNTEAFF	TGCGCCAGCAGCCAAGATCTCCAGCCGAACACTGAAGCTTTCTTT
TRBJ1-1	12	TRBV20-1	-	many	CSVQGRKTEAFF	TGCAGTGTCCAGGGACGAAAAACTGAAGCTTTCTTT
TRBJ2-5	15	TRBV5-6	-	-	CASSLRQMYQETQYF	TGTGCCAGCAGCTTAAGACAGATGTACCAAGAGACCCAGTACTTC
TRBJ1-1	15	TRBV25-1	-	many	CASRSLRGMNTEAFF	TGTGCCAGCAGGTCCTTGAGGGGCATGAACACTGAAGCTTTCTTT
TRBJ2-7	17	TRBV12-3/TRBV12-4	TRBD1	few	CASSPGTGAPSAYEQYF	TGTGCCAGCAGTCCCGGGACAGGGGCCCCCAGCGCCTACGAGCAGTACTTC
TRBJ2-1	15	TRBV5-6	-	few	CASSLEGLMNNEQFF	TGTGCCAGCAGCTTGGAGGGACTGATGAACAATGAGCAGTTCTTC
TRBJ2-1	22	TRBV4-2	TRBD1	many	CASSLPKLHRDRGPSSYNEQFF	TGTGCCAGCAGCCTTCCAAAACTTCACCGGGACAGGGGGCCAAGCTCCTACAATGAGCAGTTCTTC
TRBJ2-2	16	TRBV4-3	-	once	CASSQEQAANTGELFF	TGCGCCAGCAGCCAAGAGCAGGCCGCGAACACCGGGGAGCTGTTTTTT
TRBJ2-5	15	TRBV12-3/TRBV12-4	-	-	CASSFRTGLQETQYF	TGTGCCAGCAGTTTTCGGACAGGACTACAAGAGACCCAGTACTTC
TRBJ1-5	15	TRBV12-3/TRBV12-4	TRBD1	once	CASSPRGQGDQPQHF	TGTGCCAGCAGTCCCAGGGGACAGGGTGATCAGCCCCAGCATTTT
TRBJ1-2	14	TRBV12-3/TRBV12-4	-	many	CASSLRGVGDGYTF	TGTGCCAGCAGTTTGAGGGGTGTGGGTGATGGCTACACCTTC